The entry that follows covers one T cell receptor (beta chain) sequence. Its antigen remains unidentified. Six replicates per PBMC sample, mostly from about 500 ng of genomic DNA. Assay: immunoSEQ multiplex PCR; the TCRdb copy retains only in-frame clones and omits some. The sample gives 80,000 to 95,000 clones, more than 80% of which show up once; around 3.2% is in the top ten. The ends lost 7 bases at V and 2 bases at J; junction bases unmatched: 5. CDR1 is MNHEY and CDR2 is SVGAGI in the germline V gene. The CDR3 sequence is 13 residues long. These data originate in a study of neoadjuvant anti-PD-1 for oral cavity cancer. Study conclusions and caveats: Non-responders to neoadjuvant nivolumab had significantly more clonal PBMC T cells than responders.

This chain links TRBV6-5 with TRBJ2-7; TRBD2 agrees at 7 bases. The TCR comes from a person aged 35-79 years with oral cavity squamous cell carcinoma. The input for sequencing was PBMCs, taken before nivolumab (anti-PD-1) treatment. The CDR3: CASKAGPTYEQYF. CDR3 DNA: TGTGCCAGCAAAGCGGGACCCACCTACGAGCAGTACTTC.